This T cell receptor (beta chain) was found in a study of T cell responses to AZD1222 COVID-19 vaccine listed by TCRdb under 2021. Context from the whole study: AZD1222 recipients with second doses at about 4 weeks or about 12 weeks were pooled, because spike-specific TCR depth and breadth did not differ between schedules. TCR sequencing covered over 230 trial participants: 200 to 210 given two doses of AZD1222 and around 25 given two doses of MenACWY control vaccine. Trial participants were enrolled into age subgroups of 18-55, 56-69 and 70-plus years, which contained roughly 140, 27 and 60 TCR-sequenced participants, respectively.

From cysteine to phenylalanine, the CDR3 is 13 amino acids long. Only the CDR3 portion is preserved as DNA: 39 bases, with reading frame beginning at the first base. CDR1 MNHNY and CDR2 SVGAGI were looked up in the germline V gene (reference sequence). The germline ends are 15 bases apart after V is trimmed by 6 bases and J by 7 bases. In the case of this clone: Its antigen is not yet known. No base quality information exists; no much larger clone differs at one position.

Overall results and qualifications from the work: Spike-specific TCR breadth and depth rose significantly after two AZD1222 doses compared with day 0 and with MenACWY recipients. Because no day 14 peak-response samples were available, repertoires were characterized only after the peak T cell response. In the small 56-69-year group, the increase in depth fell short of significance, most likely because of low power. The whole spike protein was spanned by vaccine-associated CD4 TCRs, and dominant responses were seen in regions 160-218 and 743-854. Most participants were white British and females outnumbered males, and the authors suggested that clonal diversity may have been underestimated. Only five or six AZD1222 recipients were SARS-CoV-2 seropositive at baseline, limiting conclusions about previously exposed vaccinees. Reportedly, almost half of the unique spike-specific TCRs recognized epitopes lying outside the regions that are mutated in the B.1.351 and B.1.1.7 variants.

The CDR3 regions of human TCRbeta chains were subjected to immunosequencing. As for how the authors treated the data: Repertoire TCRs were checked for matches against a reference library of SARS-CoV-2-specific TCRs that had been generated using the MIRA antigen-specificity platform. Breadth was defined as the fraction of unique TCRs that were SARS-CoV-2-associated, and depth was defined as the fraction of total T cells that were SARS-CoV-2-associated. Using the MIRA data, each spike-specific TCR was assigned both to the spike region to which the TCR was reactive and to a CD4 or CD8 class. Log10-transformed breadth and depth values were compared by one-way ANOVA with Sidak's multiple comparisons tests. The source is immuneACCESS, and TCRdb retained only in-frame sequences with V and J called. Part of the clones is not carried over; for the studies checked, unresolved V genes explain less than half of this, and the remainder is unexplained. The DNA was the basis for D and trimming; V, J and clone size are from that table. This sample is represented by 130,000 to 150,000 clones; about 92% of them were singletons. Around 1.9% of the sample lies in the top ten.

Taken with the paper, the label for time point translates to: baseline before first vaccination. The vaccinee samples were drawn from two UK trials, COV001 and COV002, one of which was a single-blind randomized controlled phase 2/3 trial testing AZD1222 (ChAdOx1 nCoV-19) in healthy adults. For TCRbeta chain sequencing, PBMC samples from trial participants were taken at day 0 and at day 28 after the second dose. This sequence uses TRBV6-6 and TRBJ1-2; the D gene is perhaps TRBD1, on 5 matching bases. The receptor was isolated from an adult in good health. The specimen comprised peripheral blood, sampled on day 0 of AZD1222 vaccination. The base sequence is TGTGCCAGCAGCCTCAGGGATTTAGGTGGCTACACCTTC. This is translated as CASSLRDLGGYTF.